These T cell receptor beta chains were read from a single sample in a study of regulatory T cells in long-lasting Graves disease. TCRdb re-called the multiplex PCR reads with MiXCR, one entry per CDR3 protein. Of some 500,000 distinct CDR3 sequences in the sample, roughly 14% were seen once. The same specimen was also included in a second study, on T cells in Graves' hyperthyroidism and ophthalmopathy.

Sample: peripheral blood mononuclear cells (PBMCs), taken at new diagnosis, from a patient treated with antithyroid drugs. All receptors come from a man aged 25 to 40 with Graves disease. The CDR3 runs from the conserved cysteine through the conserved F or W. D genes are given only for firm matches. Not all rows give a size; the values are once, few, many and, for expanded clones, a class.

v_call	j_call	clone_size	d_call	cdr3_aa	cdr3_nt
TRBV7-8	TRBJ1-5	-	-	CASSLDDGINQPQHF	TGTGCCAGCAGCTTAGACGACGGTATCAATCAGCCCCAGCATTTT
TRBV2	TRBJ2-1	-	-	CASSGQGEGRGEQFF	TGTGCCAGCAGTGGTCAGGGGGAGGGCCGAGGGGAGCAGTTCTTC
TRBV29-1	TRBJ2-7	-	TRBD2	CSFLAGPSYEQYF	TGCAGCTTTCTAGCGGGGCCATCCTACGAGCAGTACTTC
TRBV6-5	TRBJ2-5	few	TRBD2	CASSFAGLAGGPKTQYF	TGTGCCAGCAGTTTTGCGGGACTAGCGGGAGGGCCGAAGACCCAGTACTTC
TRBV6-1	TRBJ2-7	many	TRBD1	CASSEEYRGIYEQYF	TGTGCCAGCAGTGAAGAATACAGGGGCATCTACGAGCAGTACTTC
TRBV19	TRBJ1-4	few	-	CASSSWDGMKGLFF	TGTGCCAGTAGTTCCTGGGACGGCATGAAAGGACTGTTTTTT
TRBV19	TRBJ1-5	many	-	CASSIEGGFSNQPQHF	TGTGCCAGTAGTATCGAGGGAGGCTTTAGCAATCAGCCCCAGCATTTT
TRBV7-2	TRBJ2-5	many	TRBD2	CASSLVAGEGETQYF	TGTGCCAGCAGCTTAGTAGCGGGAGAGGGGGAGACCCAGTACTTC
TRBV11-1	TRBJ1-1	many	TRBD1	CASSRPGQMNTEAFF	TGCGCCAGCAGCCGACCGGGACAGATGAACACTGAAGCTTTCTTT
TRBV7-8	TRBJ2-5	-	TRBD1	CASSLVETGGRETQYF	TGTGCCAGCAGCTTAGTTGAGACAGGGGGCAGGGAGACCCAGTACTTC
TRBV6-1	TRBJ2-7	many	TRBD2	CASSEVGGYSEQYF	TGTGCCAGCAGTGAAGTGGGGGGGTACAGCGAGCAGTACTTC
TRBV20-1	TRBJ1-2	many	-	CSVRQSSGYTF	TGCAGTGTCCGGCAATCGTCCGGCTACACCTTC
TRBV20-1	TRBJ2-5	-	TRBD2	CSASKTGGPQETQYF	TGCAGTGCTAGTAAGACGGGAGGGCCTCAAGAGACCCAGTACTTC
TRBV11-1	TRBJ2-7	many	TRBD1	CASTRTGGSYEQYF	TGTGCCAGCACCCGGACAGGGGGTTCCTACGAGCAGTACTTC
TRBV2	TRBJ2-5	many	-	CAPRGRAGGVETQYF	TGTGCCCCTAGAGGGAGGGCAGGGGGCGTGGAGACCCAGTACTTC
TRBV29-1	TRBJ2-1	many	TRBD2	CSVTGLALHNEQFF	TGCAGCGTGACGGGACTAGCGCTACACAATGAGCAGTTCTTC
TRBV24-1	TRBJ2-3	many	-	CATSGTDTQYF	TGTGCCACCAGTGGCACAGATACGCAGTATTTT
TRBV29-1	TRBJ2-5	many	-	CSVDGTYGQETQYF	TGCAGCGTTGACGGGACATACGGCCAAGAGACCCAGTACTTC
TRBV27	TRBJ2-7	many	TRBD2	CASSLSGGWEQYF	TGTGCCAGCAGTTTAAGCGGGGGTTGGGAGCAGTACTTC
TRBV30	TRBJ2-7	many	-	CAWSERQPYEQYF	TGTGCCTGGAGTGAGAGGCAGCCCTACGAGCAGTACTTC
TRBV10-3	TRBJ1-6	-	TRBD1	CAISESPGGGSPLHF	TGTGCCATCAGTGAGTCCCCAGGGGGTGGTTCACCCCTCCACTTT
TRBV29-1	TRBJ2-1	few	TRBD2	CSVETSGYKNEQFF	TGCAGCGTTGAAACTAGCGGCTACAAGAATGAGCAGTTCTTC
TRBV5-5	TRBJ2-5	many	-	CASRPSEETQYF	TGTGCCAGCCGCCCTTCGGAAGAGACCCAGTACTTC
TRBV29-1	TRBJ2-4	many	-	CSVEEVSIQYF	TGCAGCGTTGAGGAGGTATCCATTCAGTACTTC
TRBV6-1	TRBJ2-5	many	-	CASSPGTLEETQYF	TGTGCCAGCAGCCCCGGGACGCTTGAAGAGACCCAGTACTTC
TRBV24-1	TRBJ2-7	many	TRBD2	CATSDPAGSSYEQYF	TGTGCCACCAGTGACCCAGCGGGAAGCTCCTACGAGCAGTACTTC
TRBV19	TRBJ2-1	few	-	CASSRRFDEQFF	TGTGCCAGTAGCCGACGTTTCGATGAGCAGTTCTTC
TRBV5-1	TRBJ1-4	few	TRBD1	CASSLGAGGDTNEKLFF	TGCGCCAGCAGCTTGGGGGCAGGGGGCGATACTAATGAAAAACTGTTTTTT
TRBV11-2	TRBJ2-1	many	TRBD2	CASSLELGTSGRTRQFF	TGTGCCAGCAGCTTGGAGCTCGGGACTAGCGGGAGGACCAGGCAGTTCTTC
TRBV2	TRBJ2-3	many	-	CASRRALLTDTQYF	TGTGCCAGCAGAAGGGCCTTACTCACAGATACGCAGTATTTT
TRBV27	TRBJ2-3	many	TRBD2	CASRGWLAGGPSFPDTQYF	TGTGCCAGCAGGGGTTGGCTAGCGGGAGGGCCGAGTTTCCCAGATACGCAGTATTTT
TRBV11-2	TRBJ2-4	many	TRBD1	CASSTGTGGGIQYF	TGTGCCAGCAGCACCGGGACAGGGGGAGGCATTCAGTACTTC
TRBV7-9	TRBJ2-7	many	TRBD2	CASSFGSGGLLEQYF	TGTGCCAGCAGCTTTGGTTCGGGAGGGCTACTGGAGCAGTACTTC
TRBV12-3/TRBV12-4	TRBJ2-1	many	-	CASSPGTSEQFF	TGTGCCAGCAGTCCAGGGACGTCTGAGCAGTTCTTC
TRBV20-1	TRBJ2-7	many	TRBD2	CSAHPMASGSTNEQYF	TGCAGTGCACACCCGATGGCTAGCGGGAGTACGAACGAGCAGTACTTC
TRBV27	TRBJ1-1	many	-	CASSMNWAGRAFF	TGTGCCAGCAGTATGAATTGGGCAGGGCGAGCTTTCTTT
TRBV20-1	TRBJ2-7	many	TRBD1	CSARTARGSPSEQYF	TGCAGTGCTAGAACCGCCAGGGGGAGTCCCTCCGAGCAGTACTTC
TRBV20-1	TRBJ2-7	-	TRBD2	CSASASGTYEQYF	TGCAGTGCTAGTGCTAGCGGGACCTACGAGCAGTACTTC
TRBV5-1	TRBJ2-7	-	-	CASTQGVKGEQYF	TGCGCCAGCACCCAGGGAGTGAAGGGCGAGCAGTACTTC
TRBV9	TRBJ2-1	few	-	CASSVPPTSSYEQFF	TGTGCCAGCAGCGTCCCCCCAACTAGTTCCTATGAGCAGTTCTTC
TRBV7-2	TRBJ2-7	-	-	CASSSLGLTYEQYF	TGTGCCAGCAGCTCCTTAGGACTTACCTACGAGCAGTACTTC
TRBV7-9	TRBJ2-1	many	TRBD2	CASSSRGAYEQFF	TGTGCCAGCAGCTCGCGGGGGGCCTATGAGCAGTTCTTC
TRBV20-1	TRBJ2-3	few	TRBD1	CSARRVGQGTDTQYF	TGCAGTGCTAGAAGGGTGGGACAGGGGACAGATACGCAGTATTTT
TRBV20-1	TRBJ2-1	many	-	CSASWRGYNEQFF	TGCAGTGCTAGTTGGCGGGGCTACAATGAGCAGTTCTTC
TRBV24-1	TRBJ2-1	few	-	CATSDSGTYNEQFF	TGTGCCACCAGTGATTCCGGGACTTACAATGAGCAGTTCTTC
TRBV11-2	TRBJ2-7	few	-	CASSPRDGSLYEQYF	TGTGCCAGCAGCCCTAGGGACGGGTCTCTCTACGAGCAGTACTTC
TRBV5-4	TRBJ2-7	few	-	CASSITGSYEQYF	TGTGCCAGCAGCATCACAGGGTCCTACGAGCAGTACTTC
TRBV7-3	TRBJ2-1	many	-	CASSGMSSYNEQFF	TGTGCCAGCTCGGGGATGAGCTCCTACAATGAGCAGTTCTTC
TRBV28	TRBJ2-5	many	-	CASSPGRVGETQYF	TGTGCCAGCAGTCCCGGCAGGGTCGGAGAGACCCAGTACTTC
TRBV2	TRBJ1-2	many	-	CATTGVLNYGYTF	TGTGCCACAACAGGAGTCCTTAACTATGGCTACACCTTC
TRBV7-8	TRBJ2-1	many	-	CASRTRSTDEQFF	TGTGCCAGCAGGACTAGATCTACAGATGAGCAGTTCTTC
TRBV28	TRBJ2-1	many	-	CASSLGREGGRNEQFF	TGTGCCAGCAGTTTGGGTCGCGAGGGGGGGCGGAATGAGCAGTTCTTC